This TCR beta chain appears in the sequencing data of a study of blood T cell repertoires in COVID-19 (dated by TCRdb to the early 2020s). General notes on the study: Samples covering the acute and convalescent phases of COVID-19 were provided by collaborators in the United States, Italy and Spain. The prospective study material was composed of cDNA or gDNA derived from T cells, B-cell-depleted T cells, or PBMCs. Deeply sampled blood TCRbeta repertoires from subjects exposed to, actively infected with, or recovered from COVID-19 were included in the dataset. A freely available public database, intended as a resource for researchers studying the immune response to SARS-CoV-2, is where the repertoires were released. Samples came from the ongoing ImmuneRACE study (first 160 participants) plus 1,254 subjects from 6 global collaborators. The sample metadata nearly always contained a de-identified subject ID, COVID-19 status, age in years and sex. Where available, HLA class I and class II types were obtained from metadata supplied by the sample provider rather than from assay-based typing.

TCRbeta CDR3 regions were amplified from genomic DNA using the immunoSEQ Assay, a bias-controlled multiplex PCR. The source study handled its data this way. Nucleated cell counts per sample were estimated from amplification of reference gene primers within the assay. To quantify the absolute abundance of each unique TCRbeta CDR3 rearrangement, sequence reads were collapsed and filtered. For each sample, productive Simpson clonality was calculated as the square root of Simpson's diversity index over productive rearrangements. In its TCRdb copy, this immuneACCESS table keeps in-frame sequences only and misses some clones. Where compared with another copy, unresolved V genes explain less than half of these, and the others have no known cause. That table gives V, J and clone size, and the DNA gave D and trimming. The sample table lists around 180,000 clones, roughly 70% of them with a count of one. 3% of the sample goes to the ten largest clones.

The collaborating institutions used their own protocols to collect whole blood in K2EDTA tubes. Collaborator samples were shipped for TCRbeta analysis as frozen whole blood, isolated PBMCs, or DNA extracted from either sample type. This clone has a handful of counts. This clone's antigen is unknown. A read error may produce the germline difference seen at one junction end. CDR1 is given as MGHRA and CDR2 as YSYEKL, both from the germline V gene. The CDR3 sequence holds 15 residues, the cysteine and phenylalanine included. Left in the record is the CDR3 DNA by itself, 45 bases read in frame from the first base. Overall study outcomes, separate from this receptor: The amount of clinical and demographic metadata varied by source and participant and was provided uncurated.

Sequenced input: peripheral blood. This TCR came from a woman of 80 years or more with acute or convalescent COVID-19. The chain is assembled from TRBV4-1 and TRBJ1-1, with TRBD1 perhaps the D gene, on 6 matching bases. The CDR3 is CARSEGGGPNTEAFF. The DNA is as follows: TGCGCCCGCAGCGAAGGGGGGGGGCCGAACACTGAAGCTTTCTTT.